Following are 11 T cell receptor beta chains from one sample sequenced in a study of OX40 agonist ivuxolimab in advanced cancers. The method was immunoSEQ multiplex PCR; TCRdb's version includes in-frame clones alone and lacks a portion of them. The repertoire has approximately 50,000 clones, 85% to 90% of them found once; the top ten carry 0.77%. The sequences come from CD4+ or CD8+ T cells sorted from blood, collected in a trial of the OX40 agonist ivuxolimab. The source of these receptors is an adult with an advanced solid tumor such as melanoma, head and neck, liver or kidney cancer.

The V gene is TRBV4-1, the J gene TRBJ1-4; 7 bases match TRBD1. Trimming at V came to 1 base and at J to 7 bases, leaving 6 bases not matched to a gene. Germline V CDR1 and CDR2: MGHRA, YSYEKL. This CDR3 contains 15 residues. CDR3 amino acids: CASSQVGTAGEKLFF. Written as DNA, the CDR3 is TGCGCCAGCAGCCAAGTTGGGACAGCGGGTGAAAAACTGTTTTTT.

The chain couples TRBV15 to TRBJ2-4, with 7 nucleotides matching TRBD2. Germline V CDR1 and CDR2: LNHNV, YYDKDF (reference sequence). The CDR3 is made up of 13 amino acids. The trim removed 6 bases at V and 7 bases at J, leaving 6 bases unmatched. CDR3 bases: TGTGCCACCAGTCCCCCCGGGGGGAACATTCAGTACTTC. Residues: CATSPPGGNIQYF.

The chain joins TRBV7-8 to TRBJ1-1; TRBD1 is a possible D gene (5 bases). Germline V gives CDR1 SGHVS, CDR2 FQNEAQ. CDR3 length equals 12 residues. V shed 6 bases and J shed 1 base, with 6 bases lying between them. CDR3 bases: TGTGCCAGCAGGGGGACGAACACTGAAGCTTTCTTT. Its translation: CASRGTNTEAFF.

CDR3 coding DNA: TGTGCCAGCAGCCCCGGGGGAGGTCTGAACACTGAAGCTTTCTTT. This sequence encodes CASSPGGGLNTEAFF. The chain combines TRBV5-5 with TRBJ1-1; TRBD1 might be the D (5 bases). This CDR3 spans 15 amino acids. Deletions cut 4 bases from V and 0 bases from J, with 13 bases between. Per germline, CDR1 SGHKS and CDR2 YYEKEE (reference sequence).

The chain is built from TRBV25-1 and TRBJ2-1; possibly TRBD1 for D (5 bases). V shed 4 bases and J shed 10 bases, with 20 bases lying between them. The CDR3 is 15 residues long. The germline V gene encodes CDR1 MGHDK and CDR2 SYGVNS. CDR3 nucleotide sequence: TGTGCCAGCAGTGTCCAGGGTAGGTGGTCGAAGGAGCAGTTCTTC. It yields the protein CASSVQGRWSKEQFF.

The DNA for the CDR3 is TGTGCTACCAAAAGCGGGGTAAGGGGGGGATATGACACAGATACGCAGTATTTT. Its protein product is CATKSGVRGGYDTDTQYF. This sequence joins TRBV12-5 and TRBJ2-3; maybe TRBD2 (7 bases). Germline loops: CDR1 LGHNT, CDR2 FRNRAP. This CDR3 has 18 residues. The germline V and J ends were trimmed by 10 bases and 2 bases, with 28 bases remaining between them.

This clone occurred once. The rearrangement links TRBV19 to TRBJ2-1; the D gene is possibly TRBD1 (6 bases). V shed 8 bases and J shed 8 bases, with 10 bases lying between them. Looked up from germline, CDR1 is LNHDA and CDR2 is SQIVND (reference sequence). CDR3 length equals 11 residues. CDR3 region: CASQGPHEQFF. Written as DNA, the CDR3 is TGTGCCAGTCAGGGGCCCCATGAGCAGTTCTTC.

The CDR3 region is CASSHLAGWGSDTQYF. The CDR3 coding sequence is TGTGCCAGCAGCCACCTGGCGGGGTGGGGTTCAGATACGCAGTATTTT. The gene calls are TRBV14 and TRBJ2-3; D might be TRBD2 (6 bases). Trimming pared 3 bases from V and 4 bases from J, leaving 17 bases between. The CDR3 loop spans 16 amino acids. Looked up from germline, CDR1 is SGHDN and CDR2 is FVKESK.

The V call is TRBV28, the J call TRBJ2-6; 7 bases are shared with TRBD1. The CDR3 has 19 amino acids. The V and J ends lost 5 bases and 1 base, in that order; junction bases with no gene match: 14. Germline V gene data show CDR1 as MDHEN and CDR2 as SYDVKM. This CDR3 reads CASSPLMTGIRSGANVLTF. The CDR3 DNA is TGTGCCAGCAGTCCCCTAATGACAGGGATAAGGTCTGGGGCCAACGTCCTGACTTTC.

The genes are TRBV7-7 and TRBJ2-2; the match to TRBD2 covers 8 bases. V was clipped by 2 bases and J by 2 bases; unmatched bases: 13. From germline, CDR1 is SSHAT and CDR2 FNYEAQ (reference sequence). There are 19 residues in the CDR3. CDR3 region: CASSLYHNGRAGNTGELFF. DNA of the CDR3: TGTGCCAGCAGCTTATATCATAACGGGAGGGCCGGCAACACCGGGGAGCTGTTTTTT.

The CDR3 is CASSHGGLGTEAFF. CDR3 coding DNA: TGTGCCAGCAGCCACGGAGGTCTCGGAACTGAAGCTTTCTTT. The chain couples TRBV6-1 to TRBJ1-1; D gene uncertain. The CDR3 is 14 amino acids. CDR1 and CDR2 from the germline V gene are MNHNS and SASEGT. V was trimmed by 6 bases and J by 5 bases, leaving 16 bases between them.